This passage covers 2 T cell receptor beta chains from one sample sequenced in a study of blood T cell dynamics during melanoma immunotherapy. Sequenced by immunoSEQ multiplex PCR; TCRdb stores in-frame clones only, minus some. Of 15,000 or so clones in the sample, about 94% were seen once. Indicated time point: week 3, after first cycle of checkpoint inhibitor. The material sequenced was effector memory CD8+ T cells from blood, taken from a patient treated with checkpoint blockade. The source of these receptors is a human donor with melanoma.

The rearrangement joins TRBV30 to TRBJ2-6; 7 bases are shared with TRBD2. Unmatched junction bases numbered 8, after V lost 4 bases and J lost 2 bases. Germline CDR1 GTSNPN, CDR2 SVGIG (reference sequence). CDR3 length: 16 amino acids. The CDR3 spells CAWNTGGRTGANVLTF. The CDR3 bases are TGTGCCTGGAACACCGGGGGGAGGACTGGGGCCAACGTCCTGACTTTC.

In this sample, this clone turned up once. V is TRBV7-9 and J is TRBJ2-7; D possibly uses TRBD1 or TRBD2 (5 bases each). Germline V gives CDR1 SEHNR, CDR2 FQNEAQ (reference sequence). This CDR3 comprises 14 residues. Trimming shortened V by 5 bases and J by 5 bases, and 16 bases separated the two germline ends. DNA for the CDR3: TGTGCCAGCAGCCCAGATCCGGGACGTAACGAGCAGTACTTC. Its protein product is CASSPDPGRNEQYF.